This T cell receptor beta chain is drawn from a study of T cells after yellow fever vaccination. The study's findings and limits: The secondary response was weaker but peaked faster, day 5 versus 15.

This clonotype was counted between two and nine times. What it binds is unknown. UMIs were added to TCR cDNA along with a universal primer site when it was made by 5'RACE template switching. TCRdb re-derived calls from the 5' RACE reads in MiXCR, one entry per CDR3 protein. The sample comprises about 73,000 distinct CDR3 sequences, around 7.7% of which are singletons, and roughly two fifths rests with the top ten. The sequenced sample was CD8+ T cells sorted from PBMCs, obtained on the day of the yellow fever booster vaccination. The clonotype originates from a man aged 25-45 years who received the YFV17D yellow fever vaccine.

CDR3 nucleotide sequence: TGTGCCACCAGGCCCCGGGGCAGCTATGGCTACACCTTC. Translation: CATRPRGSYGYTF. The rearrangement joins TRBV24-1 to TRBJ1-2; D is possibly TRBD1 (5 bases). V shed 7 bases and J shed 4 bases, with 12 bases lying between them. The V gene's germline CDR1 is KGHDR and CDR2 SFDVKD. The CDR3 extends over 13 amino acids.